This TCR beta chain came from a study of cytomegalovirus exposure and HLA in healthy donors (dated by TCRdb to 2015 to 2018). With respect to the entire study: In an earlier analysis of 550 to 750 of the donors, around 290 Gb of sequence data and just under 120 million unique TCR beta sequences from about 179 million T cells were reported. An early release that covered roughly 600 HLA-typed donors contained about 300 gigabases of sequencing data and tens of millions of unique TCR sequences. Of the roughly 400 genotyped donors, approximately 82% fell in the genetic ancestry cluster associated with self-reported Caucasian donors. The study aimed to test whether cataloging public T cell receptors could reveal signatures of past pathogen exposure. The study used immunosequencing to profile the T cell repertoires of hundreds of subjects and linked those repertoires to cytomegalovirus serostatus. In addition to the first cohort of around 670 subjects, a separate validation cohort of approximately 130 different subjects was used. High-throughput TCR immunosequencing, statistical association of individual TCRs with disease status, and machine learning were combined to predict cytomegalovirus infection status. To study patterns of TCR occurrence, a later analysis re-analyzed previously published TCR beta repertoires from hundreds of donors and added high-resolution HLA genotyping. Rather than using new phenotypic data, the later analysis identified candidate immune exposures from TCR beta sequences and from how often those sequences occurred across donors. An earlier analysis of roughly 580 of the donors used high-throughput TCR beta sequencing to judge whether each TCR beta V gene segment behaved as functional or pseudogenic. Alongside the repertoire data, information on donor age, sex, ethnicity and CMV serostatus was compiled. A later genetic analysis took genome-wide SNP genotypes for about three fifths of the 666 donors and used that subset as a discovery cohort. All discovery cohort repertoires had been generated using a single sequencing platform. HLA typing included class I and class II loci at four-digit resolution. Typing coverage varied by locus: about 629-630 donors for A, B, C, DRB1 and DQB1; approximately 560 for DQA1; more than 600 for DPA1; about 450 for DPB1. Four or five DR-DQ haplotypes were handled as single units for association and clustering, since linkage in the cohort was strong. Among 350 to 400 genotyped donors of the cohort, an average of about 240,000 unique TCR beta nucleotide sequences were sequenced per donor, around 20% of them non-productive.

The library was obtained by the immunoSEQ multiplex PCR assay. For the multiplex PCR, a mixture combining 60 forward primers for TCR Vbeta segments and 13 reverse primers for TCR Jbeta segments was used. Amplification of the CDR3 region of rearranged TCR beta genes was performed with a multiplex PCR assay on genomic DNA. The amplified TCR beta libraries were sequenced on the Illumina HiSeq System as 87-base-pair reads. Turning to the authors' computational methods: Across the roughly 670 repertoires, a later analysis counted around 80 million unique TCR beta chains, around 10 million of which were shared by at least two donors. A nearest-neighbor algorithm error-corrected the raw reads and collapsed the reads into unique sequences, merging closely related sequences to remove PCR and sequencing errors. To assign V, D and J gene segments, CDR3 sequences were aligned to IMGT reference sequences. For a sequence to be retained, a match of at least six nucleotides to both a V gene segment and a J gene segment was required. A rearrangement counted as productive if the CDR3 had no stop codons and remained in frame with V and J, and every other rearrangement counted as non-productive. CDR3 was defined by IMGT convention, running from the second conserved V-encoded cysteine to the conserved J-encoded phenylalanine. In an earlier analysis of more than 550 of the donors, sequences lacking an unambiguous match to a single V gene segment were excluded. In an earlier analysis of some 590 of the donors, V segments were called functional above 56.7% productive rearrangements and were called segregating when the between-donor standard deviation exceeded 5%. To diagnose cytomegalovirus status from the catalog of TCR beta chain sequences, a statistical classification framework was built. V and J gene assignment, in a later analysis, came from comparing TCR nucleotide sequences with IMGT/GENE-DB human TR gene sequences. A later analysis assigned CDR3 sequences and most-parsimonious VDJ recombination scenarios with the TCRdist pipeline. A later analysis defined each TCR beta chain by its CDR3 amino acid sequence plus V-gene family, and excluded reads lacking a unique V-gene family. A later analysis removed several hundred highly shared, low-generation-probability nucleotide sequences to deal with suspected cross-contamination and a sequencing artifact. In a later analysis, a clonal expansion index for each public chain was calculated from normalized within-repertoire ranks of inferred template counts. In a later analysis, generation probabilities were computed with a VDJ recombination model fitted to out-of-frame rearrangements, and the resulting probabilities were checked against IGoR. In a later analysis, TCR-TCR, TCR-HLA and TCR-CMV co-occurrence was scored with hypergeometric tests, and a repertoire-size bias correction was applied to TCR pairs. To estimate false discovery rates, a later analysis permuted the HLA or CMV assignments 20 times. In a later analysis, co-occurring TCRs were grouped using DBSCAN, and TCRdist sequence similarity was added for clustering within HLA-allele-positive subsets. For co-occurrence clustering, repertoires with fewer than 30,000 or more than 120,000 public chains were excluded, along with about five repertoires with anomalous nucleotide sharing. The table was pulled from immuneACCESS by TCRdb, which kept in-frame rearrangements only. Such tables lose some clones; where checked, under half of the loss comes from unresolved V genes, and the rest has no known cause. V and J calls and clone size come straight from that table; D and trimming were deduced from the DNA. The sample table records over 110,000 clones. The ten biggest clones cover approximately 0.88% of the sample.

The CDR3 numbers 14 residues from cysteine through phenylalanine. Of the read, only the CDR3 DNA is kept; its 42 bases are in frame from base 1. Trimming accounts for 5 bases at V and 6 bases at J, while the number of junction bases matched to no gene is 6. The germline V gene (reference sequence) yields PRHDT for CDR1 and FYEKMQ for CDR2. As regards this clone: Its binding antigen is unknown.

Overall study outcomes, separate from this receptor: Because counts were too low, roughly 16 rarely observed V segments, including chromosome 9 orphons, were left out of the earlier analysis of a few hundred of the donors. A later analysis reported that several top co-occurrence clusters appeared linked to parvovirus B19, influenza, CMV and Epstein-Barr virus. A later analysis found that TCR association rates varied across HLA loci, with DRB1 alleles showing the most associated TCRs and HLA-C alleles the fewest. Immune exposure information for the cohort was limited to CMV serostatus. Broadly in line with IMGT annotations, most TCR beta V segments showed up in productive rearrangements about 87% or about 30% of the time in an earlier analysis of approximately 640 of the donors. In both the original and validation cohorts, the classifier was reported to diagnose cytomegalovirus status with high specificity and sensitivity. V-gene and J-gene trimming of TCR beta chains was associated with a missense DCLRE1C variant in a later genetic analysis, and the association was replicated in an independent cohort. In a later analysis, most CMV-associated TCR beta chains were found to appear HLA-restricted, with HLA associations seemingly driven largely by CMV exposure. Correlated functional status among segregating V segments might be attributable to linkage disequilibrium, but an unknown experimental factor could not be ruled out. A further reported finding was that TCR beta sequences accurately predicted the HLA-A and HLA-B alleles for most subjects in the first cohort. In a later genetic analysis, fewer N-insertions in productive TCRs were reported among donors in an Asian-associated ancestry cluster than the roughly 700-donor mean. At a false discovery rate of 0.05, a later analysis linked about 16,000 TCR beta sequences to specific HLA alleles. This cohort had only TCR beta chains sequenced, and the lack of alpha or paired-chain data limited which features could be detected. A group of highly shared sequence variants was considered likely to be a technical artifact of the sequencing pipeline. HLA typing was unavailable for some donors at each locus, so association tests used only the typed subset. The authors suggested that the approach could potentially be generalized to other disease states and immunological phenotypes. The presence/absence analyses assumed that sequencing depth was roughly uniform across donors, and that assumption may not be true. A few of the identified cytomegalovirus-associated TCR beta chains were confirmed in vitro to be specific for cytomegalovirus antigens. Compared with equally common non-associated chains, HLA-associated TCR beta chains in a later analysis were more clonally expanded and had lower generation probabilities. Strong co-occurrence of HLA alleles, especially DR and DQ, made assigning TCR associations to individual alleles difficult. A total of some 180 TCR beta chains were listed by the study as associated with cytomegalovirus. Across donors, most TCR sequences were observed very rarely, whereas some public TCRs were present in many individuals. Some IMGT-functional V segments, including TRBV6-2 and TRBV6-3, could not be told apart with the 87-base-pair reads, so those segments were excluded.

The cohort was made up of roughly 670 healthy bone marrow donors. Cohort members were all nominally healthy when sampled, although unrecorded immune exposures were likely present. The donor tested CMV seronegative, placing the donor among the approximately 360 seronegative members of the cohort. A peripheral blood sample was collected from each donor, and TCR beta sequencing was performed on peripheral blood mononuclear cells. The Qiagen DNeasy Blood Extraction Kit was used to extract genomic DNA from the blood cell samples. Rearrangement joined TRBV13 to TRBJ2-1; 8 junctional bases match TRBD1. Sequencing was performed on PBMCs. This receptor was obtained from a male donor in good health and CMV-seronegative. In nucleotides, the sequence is TGTGCCAGCAGCCCCATACAGGGGGGCAATGAGCAGTTCTTC. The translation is CASSPIQGGNEQFF.